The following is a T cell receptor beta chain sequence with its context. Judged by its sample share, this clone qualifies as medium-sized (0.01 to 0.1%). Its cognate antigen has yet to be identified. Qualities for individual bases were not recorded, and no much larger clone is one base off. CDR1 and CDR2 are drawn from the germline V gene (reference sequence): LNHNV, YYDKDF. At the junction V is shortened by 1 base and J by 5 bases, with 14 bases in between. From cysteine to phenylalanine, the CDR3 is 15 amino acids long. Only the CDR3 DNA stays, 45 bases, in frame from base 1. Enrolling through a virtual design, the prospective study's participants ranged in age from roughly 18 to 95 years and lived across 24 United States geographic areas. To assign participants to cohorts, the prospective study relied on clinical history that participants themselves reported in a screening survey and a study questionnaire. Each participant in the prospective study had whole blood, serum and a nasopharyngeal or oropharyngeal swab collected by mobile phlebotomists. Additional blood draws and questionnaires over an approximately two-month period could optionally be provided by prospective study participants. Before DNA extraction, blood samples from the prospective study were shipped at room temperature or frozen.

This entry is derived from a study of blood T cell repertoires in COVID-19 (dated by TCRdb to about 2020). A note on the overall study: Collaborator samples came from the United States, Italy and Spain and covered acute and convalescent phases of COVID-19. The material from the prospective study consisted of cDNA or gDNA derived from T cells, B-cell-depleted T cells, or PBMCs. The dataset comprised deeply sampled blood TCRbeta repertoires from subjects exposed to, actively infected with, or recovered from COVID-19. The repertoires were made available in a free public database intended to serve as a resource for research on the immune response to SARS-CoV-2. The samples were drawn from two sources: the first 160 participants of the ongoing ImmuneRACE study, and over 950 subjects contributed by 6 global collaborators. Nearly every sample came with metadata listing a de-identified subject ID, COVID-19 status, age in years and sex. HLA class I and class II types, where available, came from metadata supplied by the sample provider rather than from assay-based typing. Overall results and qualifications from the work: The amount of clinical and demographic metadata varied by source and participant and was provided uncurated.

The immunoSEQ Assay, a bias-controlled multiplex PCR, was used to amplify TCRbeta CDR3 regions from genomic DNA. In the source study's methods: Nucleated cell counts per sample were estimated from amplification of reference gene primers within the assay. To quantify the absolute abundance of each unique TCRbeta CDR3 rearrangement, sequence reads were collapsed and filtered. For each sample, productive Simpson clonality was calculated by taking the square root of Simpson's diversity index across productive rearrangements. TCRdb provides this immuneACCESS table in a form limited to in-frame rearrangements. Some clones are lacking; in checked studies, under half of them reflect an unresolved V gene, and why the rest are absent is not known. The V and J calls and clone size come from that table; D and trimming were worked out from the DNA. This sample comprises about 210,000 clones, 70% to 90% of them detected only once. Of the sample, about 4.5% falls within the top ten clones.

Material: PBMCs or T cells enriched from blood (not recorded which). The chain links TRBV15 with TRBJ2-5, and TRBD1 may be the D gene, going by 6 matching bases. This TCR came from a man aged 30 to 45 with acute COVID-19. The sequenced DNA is TGTGCCACCAGCAGAGTCCCGGAAAGGGGGGAGACCCAGTACTTC. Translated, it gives CATSRVPERGETQYF.